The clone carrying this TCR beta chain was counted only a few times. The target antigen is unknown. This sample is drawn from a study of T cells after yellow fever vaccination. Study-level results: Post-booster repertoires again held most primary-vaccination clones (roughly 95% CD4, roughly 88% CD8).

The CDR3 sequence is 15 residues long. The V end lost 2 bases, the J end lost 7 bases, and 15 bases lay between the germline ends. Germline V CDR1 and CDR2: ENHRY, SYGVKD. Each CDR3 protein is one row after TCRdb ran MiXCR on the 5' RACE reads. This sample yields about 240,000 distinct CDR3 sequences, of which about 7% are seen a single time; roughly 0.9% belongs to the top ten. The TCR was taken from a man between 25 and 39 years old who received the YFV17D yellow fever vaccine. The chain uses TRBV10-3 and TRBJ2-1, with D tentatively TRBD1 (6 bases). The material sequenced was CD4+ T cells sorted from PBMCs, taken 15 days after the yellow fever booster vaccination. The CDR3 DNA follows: TGTGCCATCAGTGAGCGGGACACCCCGGGAAATGAGCAGTTCTTC. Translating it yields CAISERDTPGNEQFF.